Each of the 27 T cell receptor beta chains below was sequenced from the same sample in a study of PD-1 blockade in classical Hodgkin lymphoma. No patient escaped relapse after autologous stem cell transplantation, and brentuximab vedotin exposure varied. Libraries were prepared by immunoSEQ multiplex PCR; TCRdb keeps only in-frame clonotypes and omits some of them. The sample records 95,000 or so clones, approximately 80% being singletons. Sample: peripheral blood mononuclear cells (PBMCs), taken at baseline. The receptors were gathered from a human donor with classical Hodgkin lymphoma.

The chain is built from TRBV5-6 and TRBJ1-1; tentative D call: TRBD1 (5 bases). Trimming left V 3 bases short and J 1 base short, with 13 bases between. The germline CDR1 and CDR2 sequences are SGHDT and YYEEEE. The CDR3 totals 15 residues. CDR3 nucleotides: TGTGCCAGCAGCTATGCCGGGACGGGGAACACTGAAGCTTTCTTT. Protein sequence: CASSYAGTGNTEAFF.

CDR3: CAWSVVGNYGYTF. Written as DNA, the CDR3 is TGTGCCTGGAGTGTCGTAGGAAACTATGGCTACACCTTC. The J gene is TRBJ1-2, the V gene TRBV30, with unresolved D. The CDR3 covers 13 residues. CDR1 GTSNPN and CDR2 SVGIG come from the germline V gene (reference sequence). V lost 0 bases and J 2 bases, leaving 7 bases between the germline ends.

This chain uses TRBV7-2 with TRBJ2-3; perhaps TRBD1 as D (5 bases). Germline loops: CDR1 SGHTA, CDR2 FQGNSA. Trimming took 3 bases from V and 5 from J, leaving 12 bases between them. This CDR3 region has 14 residues. As DNA, the CDR3 is TGTGCCAGCAGCTTCTTCGGCAGGGAAGATACGCAGTATTTT. It is translated as CASSFFGREDTQYF.

The chain is built from TRBV7-3 and TRBJ2-7; tentatively, D is TRBD1 (6 bases). V dropped 5 bases and J dropped 2 bases, with 16 bases sitting between them. This CDR3 is 15 amino acids long. Germline CDR1 is SGHTA and CDR2 is FQGTGA. CDR3 region: CASSPGDGSTYEQYF. The CDR3, as DNA: TGTGCCAGCAGCCCAGGGGACGGGTCAACCTACGAGCAGTACTTC.

The genes are TRBV7-9 and TRBJ1-2, with TRBD1 matching 9 bases. The CDR3 runs to 15 residues. Germline V gene lookup returns CDR1 SEHNR and CDR2 FQNEAQ (reference sequence). The V and J ends lost 5 bases and 2 bases, in that order; junction bases with no gene match: 6. CDR3 bases: TGTGCCAGCAGCATTACAGGGGGCGACAACTATGGCTACACCTTC. Protein sequence: CASSITGGDNYGYTF.

The rearrangement joins TRBV21-1 to TRBJ2-6; no check of the table's D call, TRBD1, against the DNA was made. TRBV21-1 counts as a pseudogene. The length of the CDR3 is 19 residues. The CDR3 loop is CASSKGRDRVPSGANVLTF. The CDR3 DNA sequence: TGTGCCAGCAGCAAAGGCCGGGACAGGGTTCCCTCTGGGGCCAACGTCCTGACTTTC.

This chain joins TRBV21-1 and TRBJ2-1; the table assigns TRBD2, which was not confirmed against the DNA. TRBV21-1 is termed a pseudogene. This CDR3 comprises 14 residues. The CDR3 loop is CASFPGGRNNEQFF. DNA of the CDR3: TGTGCCAGCTTTCCGGGCGGGAGGAACAATGAGCAGTTCTTC.

The chain uses TRBV6-5 and TRBJ2-6, with D uncertain. Trimming removed 2 bases from V and 4 bases from J, with 12 bases in between. The CDR3 is 16 residues long. CDR1 is MNHEY, CDR2 SVGAGI, per germline. CDR3 nucleotides: TGTGCCAGCAGTTACATGACCCCCTCGGGGGCCAACGTCCTGACTTTC. This codes for CASSYMTPSGANVLTF.

The V and J genes are TRBV9 and TRBJ1-2; possible D gene TRBD1, 6 bases. The CDR3 sequence is 16 residues long. The germline gives CDR1 SGDLS, CDR2 YYNGEE. The ends were cut back, 4 bases at V and 3 bases at J, with 19 bases in the middle. The CDR3 region has the DNA TGTGCCAGCAGCCGACAGGTTGGAGGTTTGGACTATGGCTACACCTTC. Translating it yields CASSRQVGGLDYGYTF.

The V call is TRBV15, the J call TRBJ2-3; D is unresolved. The germline V gene encodes CDR1 LNHNV and CDR2 YYDKDF (reference sequence). The CDR3 totals 12 residues. The germline V and J ends were trimmed by 2 bases and 3 bases, with 3 bases remaining between them. The CDR3 is CATSRRTDTQYF. In nucleotides, the CDR3 is TGTGCCACCAGCAGAAGAACAGATACGCAGTATTTT.

This chain links TRBV9 with TRBJ2-2; possibly TRBD1 for D (5 bases). Germline lookup yields CDR1 SGDLS and CDR2 YYNGEE. The CDR3 has 17 amino acids. Trimming stripped 3 bases from V and 0 bases from J, with 15 bases between. The CDR3, as DNA: TGTGCCAGCAGCGCCCCCCATGGGGCAGCGAACACCGGGGAGCTGTTTTTT. It specifies CASSAPHGAANTGELFF.

V is TRBV7-6 and J is TRBJ1-3, with D possibly TRBD1 on 5 matching bases. Germline loops: CDR1 SGHVS, CDR2 FNYEAQ. With 5 bases removed from V and 4 bases from J, the gap between germline ends came to 12 bases. The CDR3 runs 14 residues. CDR3 protein: CASSPGGSGNTIYF. CDR3 in DNA: TGTGCCAGCAGCCCCGGGGGATCCGGAAACACCATATATTTT. Full variable domain (remainder filled in from reference TRBV7-6 and TRBJ1-3): GAGVSQSPRYKVTKRGQDVALRCDPISGHVSLYWYRQALGQGPEFLTYFNYEAQQDKSGLPNDRFSAERPEGSISTLTIQRTEQRDSAMYRCASSPGGSGNTIYFGEGSWLTVV.

The V gene is TRBV27, the J gene TRBJ1-5; weak D call: TRBD1 (5 bases). V was pared by 2 bases and J by 5 bases, with 10 bases between. CDR3 length: 14 amino acids. Germline CDR1 MNHEY, CDR2 SMNVEV (reference sequence). CDR3 in amino acids: CASSLMEGYQPQHF. CDR3 DNA: TGTGCCAGCAGTTTAATGGAGGGGTATCAGCCCCAGCATTTT.

This sequence joins TRBV28 and TRBJ2-3, with 7 nucleotides matching TRBD2. V was pared by 5 bases and J by 3 bases, with 8 bases of the junction left unmatched. This CDR3 has 15 residues. Germline V gene data show CDR1 as MDHEN and CDR2 as SYDVKM. CDR3 protein: CASSQAGVGTDTQYF. CDR3 sequence (DNA): TGTGCCAGCAGTCAGGCGGGGGTAGGGACAGATACGCAGTATTTT.

Only one count was recorded for this clone. J is TRBJ2-3 and V is TRBV7-2; 7 nucleotides agree with TRBD2. This CDR3 contains 15 residues. V shed 1 base, J shed 2 bases, and the junction held 3 bases outside the gene matches. Germline CDR1 SGHTA, CDR2 FQGNSA. The CDR3 sequence: CASSLGAGLTDTQYF. The CDR3 coding sequence is TGTGCCAGCAGCTTAGGAGCGGGGCTCACAGATACGCAGTATTTT.

The table lists this clone with a few counts. Here the CDR3 reads CASSPQGRANTEAFF. As DNA, the CDR3 is TGTGCCAGCAGCCCACAGGGGCGAGCGAACACTGAAGCTTTCTTT. The chain joins TRBV28 to TRBJ1-1; 7 positions match TRBD1. The CDR3 is 15 amino acids. Germline-derived CDR1 and CDR2 are MDHEN and SYDVKM. J gave up 1 base and V 6 bases, and 8 bases lay outside the gene matches.

This chain connects TRBV10-2 to TRBJ2-4, with unresolved D. Per germline, CDR1 WSHSY and CDR2 SAAADI. Trimming removed 2 bases at V and 12 bases at J, with 8 bases between. The CDR3 sequence is 11 residues long. CDR3 DNA sequence: TGCGCCAGCAGTGAGAAGGTGCATCAGTACTTC. It encodes CASSEKVHQYF.

This chain joins TRBV6-6 and TRBJ2-3; the match to TRBD2 covers 10 bases. V lost 5 bases to trimming and J lost 3 bases; unmatched junction nucleotides: 5. Germline lookup yields CDR1 MNHNY and CDR2 SVGAGI (reference sequence). The CDR3 loop spans 15 amino acids. CDR3 in DNA: TGTGCCAGCAGTCTCAGCGGGAGGGGAACAGATACGCAGTATTTT. Residues: CASSLSGRGTDTQYF.

The chain carries TRBV27 and TRBJ2-7; D unresolved. Germline values: CDR1 MNHEY, CDR2 SMNVEV (reference sequence). V lost 5 bases and J 6 bases, leaving 17 bases between the germline ends. This CDR3 is built from 14 residues. The CDR3 here is CASSPSVQWGEQYF. The CDR3 coding sequence is TGTGCCAGCAGTCCCAGCGTGCAGTGGGGCGAGCAGTACTTC.

The chain carries TRBV6-1 and TRBJ2-1; TRBD2 agrees at 11 bases. The V and J ends lost 10 bases and 5 bases, in that order; junction bases with no gene match: 10. Germline V gene sequence: CDR1 MNHNS, CDR2 SASEGT. The CDR3 totals 15 residues. The CDR3 protein is CATLNLAGGNNEQFF. The CDR3, as DNA: TGTGCCACTTTAAACCTAGCGGGAGGCAACAATGAGCAGTTCTTC.

This chain connects TRBV15 to TRBJ1-5; TRBD1 aligns across 8 bases. Germline V gives CDR1 LNHNV, CDR2 YYDKDF (reference sequence). J lost 0 bases, V lost 1 base, and 8 bases had no gene match. The CDR3 has 18 amino acids. The CDR3 sequence: CATSRGDRSFDSNQPQHF. DNA of the CDR3: TGTGCCACCAGCAGAGGGGACAGGTCTTTTGATAGCAATCAGCCCCAGCATTTT.

This clone was seen just once. This chain connects TRBV6-6 to TRBJ1-1, with D unresolved. The CDR3 runs to 15 residues. V was clipped by 6 bases and J by 3 bases, with 17 bases between them. CDR1 MNHNY and CDR2 SVGAGI come from the germline V gene (reference sequence). CDR3 in amino acids: CASRRAPGGDTEAFF. The CDR3 DNA reads TGTGCCAGCAGAAGGGCCCCGGGCGGGGACACTGAAGCTTTCTTT.

The rearrangement uses TRBV2 and TRBJ2-5, with D tentatively TRBD1 (5 bases). Between the trimmed V and J ends, which lost 5 bases and 5 bases, there was a span of 12 bases. The CDR3 sequence is 13 residues long. Looked up from germline, CDR1 is SNHLY and CDR2 is FYNNEI. This CDR3 is CASSSDSRETQYF. The CDR3 bases are TGTGCCAGCAGTTCAGACAGTCGGGAGACCCAGTACTTC.

The chain employs TRBV19 and TRBJ2-7, with D possibly being TRBD2 (5 bases). The CDR3 covers 13 residues. V lost 0 bases and J lost 5, with 8 bases in between. From germline, CDR1 is LNHDA and CDR2 SQIVND (reference sequence). The CDR3 DNA follows: TGTGCCAGTAGTATAGATCCGAGGGACGAGCAGTACTTC. This translates into CASSIDPRDEQYF.

In the case of this clone: The same CDR3 also results from other DNA sequences found in this sample. This chain uses TRBV6-1 with TRBJ2-2; D is unclear. Trimming shortened V by 6 bases and J by 1 base, and 3 bases separated the two germline ends. The CDR3 is 12 residues long. In germline, CDR1 is MNHNS, CDR2 SASEGT. The DNA of the CDR3 is TGTGCCAGCAGGGAGAACACCGGGGAGCTGTTTTTT. This gives the protein CASRENTGELFF.

This clone has just one count. This rearrangement joins TRBV7-9 to TRBJ2-6, with D uncertain. The V gene lost 5 bases and the J gene lost 0 bases, with 2 bases spanning the gap. The CDR3 runs 13 residues. Germline V gene sequence: CDR1 SEHNR, CDR2 FQNEAQ (reference sequence). CDR3 sequence reads: CASSRSGANVLTF. CDR3 nucleotides: TGTGCCAGCAGCCGCTCTGGGGCCAACGTCCTGACTTTC. Based on the CDR3 plus reference TRBV7-9 and TRBJ2-6, the full variable domain is DTGVSQNPRHKITKRGQNVTFRCDPISEHNRLYWYRQTLGQGPEFLTYFQNEAQLEKSRLLSDRFSAERPKGSFSTLEIQRTEQGDSAMYLCASSRSGANVLTFGAGSRLTVL.

The CDR3 coding sequence is TGTGCCAGCAGCTCCCAGGGACGTTACAATGAGCAGTTCTTC. Protein product: CASSSQGRYNEQFF. The chain links TRBV7-7 to TRBJ2-1, with D possibly called TRBD1 or TRBD2 (5 bases each). Germline V gives CDR1 SSHAT, CDR2 FNYEAQ (reference sequence). Between the trimmed V and J ends, which lost 4 bases and 4 bases, there was a span of 11 bases. The length of the CDR3 is 14 residues.